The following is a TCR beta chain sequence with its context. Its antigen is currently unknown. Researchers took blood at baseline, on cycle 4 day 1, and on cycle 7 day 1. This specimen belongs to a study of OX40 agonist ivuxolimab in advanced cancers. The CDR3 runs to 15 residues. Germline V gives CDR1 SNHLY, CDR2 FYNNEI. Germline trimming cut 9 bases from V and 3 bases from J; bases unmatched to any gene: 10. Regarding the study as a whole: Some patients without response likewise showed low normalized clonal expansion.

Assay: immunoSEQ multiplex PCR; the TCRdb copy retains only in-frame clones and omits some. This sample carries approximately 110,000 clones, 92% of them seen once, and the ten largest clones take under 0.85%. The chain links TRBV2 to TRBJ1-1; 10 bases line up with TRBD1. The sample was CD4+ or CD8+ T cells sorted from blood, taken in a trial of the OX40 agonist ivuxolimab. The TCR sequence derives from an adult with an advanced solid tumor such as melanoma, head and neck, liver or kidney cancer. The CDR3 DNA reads TGTGCCAGAGAGACAGGGGGCCGGGGGGACACTGAAGCTTTCTTT. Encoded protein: CARETGGRGDTEAFF.